This TCR beta chain was recovered during a study of CD8 T cells in Susac syndrome. RNA in amounts of roughly 0.5 to 1 ug was reverse transcribed with random hexamers. Multiplex PCR with immunoSEQ amplified the TCR beta CDR3 across 54 Vbeta and 13 Jbeta. A single record per CDR3 protein comes from TCRdb applying MiXCR to the immunoSEQ multiplex PCR reads. In the table there are 140,000 to 150,000 distinct CDR3 sequences, 85% to 95% of which are singletons. The CDR3 is made up of 14 amino acids. Germline V CDR1 and CDR2: GTSNPN, SVGIG (reference sequence). V gave up 3 bases and J gave up 8 bases; unmatched junction bases: 10.

The V and J genes are TRBV30 and TRBJ2-4, with 7 bases identical to TRBD1. The sequenced sample consisted of CD4+ T cells from PBMCs. This sequence originates from a human donor with multiple sclerosis. CDR3 DNA sequence: TGTGCCTGGAGCCAAAGACAGGGAAGGCACATTCAGTACTTC. Its protein is CAWSQRQGRHIQYF.